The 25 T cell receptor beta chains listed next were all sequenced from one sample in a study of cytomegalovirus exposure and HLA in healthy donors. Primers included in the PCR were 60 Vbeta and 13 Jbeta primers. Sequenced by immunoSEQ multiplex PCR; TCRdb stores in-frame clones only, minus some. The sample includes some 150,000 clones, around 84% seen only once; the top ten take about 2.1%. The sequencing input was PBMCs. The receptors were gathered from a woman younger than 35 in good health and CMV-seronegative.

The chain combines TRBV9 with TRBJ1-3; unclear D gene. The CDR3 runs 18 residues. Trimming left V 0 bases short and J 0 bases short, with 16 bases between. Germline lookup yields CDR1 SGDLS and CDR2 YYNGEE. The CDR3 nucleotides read TGTGCCAGCAGCGTAGTCTCAGGACTCAGCTCCTCTGGAAACACCATATATTTT. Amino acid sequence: CASSVVSGLSSSGNTIYF.

The CDR3 protein is CASSRRDSSYNEQFF. The CDR3 DNA is TGTGCCAGCAGCCGCAGGGATAGCTCCTACAATGAGCAGTTCTTC. The chain has TRBV28 and TRBJ2-1; the D gene is possibly TRBD1 (5 bases). The germline CDR1 and CDR2 sequences are MDHEN and SYDVKM. The CDR3 covers 15 residues. The V end lost 6 bases, the J end lost 0 bases, and 12 bases lay between the germline ends.

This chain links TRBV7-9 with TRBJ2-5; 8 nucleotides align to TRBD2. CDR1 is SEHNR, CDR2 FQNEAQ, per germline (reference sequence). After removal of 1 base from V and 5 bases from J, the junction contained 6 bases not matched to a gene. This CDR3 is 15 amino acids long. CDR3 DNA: TGTGCCAGCAGCTTAGTAGCGGGGCTGATGGAGACCCAGTACTTC. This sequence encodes CASSLVAGLMETQYF.

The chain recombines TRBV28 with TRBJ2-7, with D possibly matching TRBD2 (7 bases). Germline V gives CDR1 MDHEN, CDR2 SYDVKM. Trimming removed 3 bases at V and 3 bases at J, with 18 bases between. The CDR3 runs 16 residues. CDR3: CASSFGTKGGVYEQYF. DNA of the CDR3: TGTGCCAGCAGTTTTGGTACTAAGGGGGGGGTCTACGAGCAGTACTTC.

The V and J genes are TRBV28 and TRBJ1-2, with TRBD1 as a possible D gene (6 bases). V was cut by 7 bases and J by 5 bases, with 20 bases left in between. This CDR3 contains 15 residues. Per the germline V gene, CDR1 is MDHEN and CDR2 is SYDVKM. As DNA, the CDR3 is TGTGCCAGCACCCTTTTGGACAGCTCACTGTATGGCTACACCTTC. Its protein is CASTLLDSSLYGYTF.

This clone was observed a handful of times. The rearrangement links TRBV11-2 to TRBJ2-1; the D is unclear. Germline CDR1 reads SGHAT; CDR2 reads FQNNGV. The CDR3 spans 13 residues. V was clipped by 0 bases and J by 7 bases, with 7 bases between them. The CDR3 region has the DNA TGTGCCAGCAGCTTAGATCGAGGTAATGAGCAGTTCTTC. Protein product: CASSLDRGNEQFF.

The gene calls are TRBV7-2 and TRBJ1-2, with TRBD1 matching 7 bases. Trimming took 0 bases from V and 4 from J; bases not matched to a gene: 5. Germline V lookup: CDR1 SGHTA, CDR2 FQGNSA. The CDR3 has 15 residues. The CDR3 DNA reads TGTGCCAGCAGCTTAGCTCCGCAGGGGGTCTATGGCTACACCTTC. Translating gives CASSLAPQGVYGYTF.

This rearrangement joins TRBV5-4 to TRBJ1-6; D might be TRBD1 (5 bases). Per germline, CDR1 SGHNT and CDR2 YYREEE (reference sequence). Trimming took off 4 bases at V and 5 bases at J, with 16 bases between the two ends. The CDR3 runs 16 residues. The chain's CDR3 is CASSSRLRQHNSPLHF. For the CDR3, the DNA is TGTGCCAGCAGCAGCCGCTTGAGACAGCATAATTCACCCCTCCACTTT.

For the CDR3, the DNA is TGTGCCACCCAACAGGCCCCACAGGATGAAAAACTGTTTTTT. Translation: CATQQAPQDEKLFF. The V call is TRBV6-5, the J call TRBJ1-4; the D gene is possibly TRBD1 (5 bases). The V gene lost 10 bases and the J gene lost 6 bases, with 18 bases spanning the gap. There are 14 residues in the CDR3. In germline, CDR1 is MNHEY, CDR2 SVGAGI.

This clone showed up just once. CDR3 in amino acids: CASSALPGLAGVSTGELFF. The CDR3 DNA follows: TGTGCCAGCAGCGCCCTGCCGGGACTAGCGGGAGTGAGCACCGGGGAGCTGTTTTTT. The chain combines TRBV13 with TRBJ2-2; 14 bases align to TRBD2. V shed 5 bases and J 4 bases; nucleotides not matched to a gene: 12. The length of the CDR3 is 19 residues. Germline-derived CDR1 and CDR2 are PRHDT and FYEKMQ (reference sequence).

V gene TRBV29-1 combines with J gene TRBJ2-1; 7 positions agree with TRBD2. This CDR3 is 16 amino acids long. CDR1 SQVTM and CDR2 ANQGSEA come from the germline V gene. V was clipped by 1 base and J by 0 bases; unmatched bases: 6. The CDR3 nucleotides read TGCAGCGTTGAAGTGGGAGGGCCAAGCTCCTACAATGAGCAGTTCTTC. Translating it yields CSVEVGGPSSYNEQFF.

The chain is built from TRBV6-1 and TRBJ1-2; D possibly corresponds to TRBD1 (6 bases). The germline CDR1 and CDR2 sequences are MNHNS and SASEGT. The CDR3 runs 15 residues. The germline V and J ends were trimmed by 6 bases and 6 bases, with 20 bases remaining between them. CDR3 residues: CASSMNRVWYDGYTF. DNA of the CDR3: TGTGCCAGCAGCATGAACAGGGTATGGTACGATGGCTACACCTTC.

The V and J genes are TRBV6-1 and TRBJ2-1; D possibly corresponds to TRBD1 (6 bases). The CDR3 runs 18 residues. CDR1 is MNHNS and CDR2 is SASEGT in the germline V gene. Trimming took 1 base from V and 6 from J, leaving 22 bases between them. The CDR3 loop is CASSEVWNRVPRSNEQFF. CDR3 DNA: TGTGCCAGCAGTGAAGTGTGGAACAGGGTTCCCCGTAGCAATGAGCAGTTCTTC.

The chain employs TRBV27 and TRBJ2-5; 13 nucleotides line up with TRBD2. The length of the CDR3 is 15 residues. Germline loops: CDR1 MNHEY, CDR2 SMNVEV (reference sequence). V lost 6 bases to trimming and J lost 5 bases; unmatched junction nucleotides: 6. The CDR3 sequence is CASSRGLAGSETQYF. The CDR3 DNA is TGTGCCAGCAGCCGGGGACTAGCGGGATCTGAGACCCAGTACTTC.

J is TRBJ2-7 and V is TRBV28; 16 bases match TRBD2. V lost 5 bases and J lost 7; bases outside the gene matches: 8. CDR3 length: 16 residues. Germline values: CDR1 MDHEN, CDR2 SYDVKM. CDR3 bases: TGTGCCAGCAGTATCGAGGGACTAGCGGGGGGGCTGGAGCAGTACTTC. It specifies CASSIEGLAGGLEQYF.

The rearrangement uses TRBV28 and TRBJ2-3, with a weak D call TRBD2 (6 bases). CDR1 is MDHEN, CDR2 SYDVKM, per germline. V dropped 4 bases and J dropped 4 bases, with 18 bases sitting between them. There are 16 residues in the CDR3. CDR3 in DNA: TGTGCCAGCAGTTCTTCTAGCGCCGGGTGGGCAGATACGCAGTATTTT. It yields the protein CASSSSSAGWADTQYF.

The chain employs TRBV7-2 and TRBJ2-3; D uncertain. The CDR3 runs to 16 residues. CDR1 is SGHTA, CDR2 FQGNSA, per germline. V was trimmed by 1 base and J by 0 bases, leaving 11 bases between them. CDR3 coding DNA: TGTGCCAGCAGCTTAGGCGTGATATCTAGCACAGATACGCAGTATTTT. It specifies CASSLGVISSTDTQYF.

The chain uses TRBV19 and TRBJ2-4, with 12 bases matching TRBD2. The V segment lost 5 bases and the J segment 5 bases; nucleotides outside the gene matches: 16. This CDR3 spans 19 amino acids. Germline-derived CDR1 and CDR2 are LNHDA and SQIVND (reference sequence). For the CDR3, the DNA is TGTGCCAGTAGTTACCCGCTAGCTAGCGGGAGGGCCTCTGAAAACATTCAGTACTTC. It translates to CASSYPLASGRASENIQYF.

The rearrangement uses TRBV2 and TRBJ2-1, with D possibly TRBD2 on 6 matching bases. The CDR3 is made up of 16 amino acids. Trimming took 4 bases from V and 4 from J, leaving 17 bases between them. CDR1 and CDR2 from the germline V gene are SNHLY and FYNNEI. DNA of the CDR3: TGTGCCAGCAGTGGACGCGGCACGGGGGTATACAATGAGCAGTTCTTC. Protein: CASSGRGTGVYNEQFF. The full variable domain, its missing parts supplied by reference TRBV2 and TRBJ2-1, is EPEVTQTPSHQVTQMGQEVILRCVPISNHLYFYWYRQILGQKVEFLVSFYNNEISEKSEIFDDQFSVERPDGSNFTLKIRSTKLEDSAMYFCASSGRGTGVYNEQFFGPGTRLTVL.

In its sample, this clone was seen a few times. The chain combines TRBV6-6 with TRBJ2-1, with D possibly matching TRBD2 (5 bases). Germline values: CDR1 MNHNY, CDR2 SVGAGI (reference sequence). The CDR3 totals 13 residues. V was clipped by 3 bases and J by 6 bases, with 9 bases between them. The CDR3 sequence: CASSYGEPNEQFF. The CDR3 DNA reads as TGTGCCAGCAGTTATGGGGAGCCCAATGAGCAGTTCTTC.

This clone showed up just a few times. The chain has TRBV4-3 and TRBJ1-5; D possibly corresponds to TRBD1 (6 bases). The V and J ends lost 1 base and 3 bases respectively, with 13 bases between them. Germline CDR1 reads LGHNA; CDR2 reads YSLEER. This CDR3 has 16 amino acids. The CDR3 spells CASSQGTQGANQPQHF. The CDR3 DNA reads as TGCGCCAGCAGCCAAGGAACACAGGGAGCCAATCAGCCCCAGCATTTT.

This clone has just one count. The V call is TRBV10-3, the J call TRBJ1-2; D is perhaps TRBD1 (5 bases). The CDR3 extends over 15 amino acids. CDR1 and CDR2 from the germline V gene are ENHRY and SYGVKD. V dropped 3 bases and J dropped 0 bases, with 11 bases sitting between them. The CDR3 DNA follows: TGTGCCATCAGTGACTCTGACAGCCCTAACTATGGCTACACCTTC. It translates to CAISDSDSPNYGYTF.

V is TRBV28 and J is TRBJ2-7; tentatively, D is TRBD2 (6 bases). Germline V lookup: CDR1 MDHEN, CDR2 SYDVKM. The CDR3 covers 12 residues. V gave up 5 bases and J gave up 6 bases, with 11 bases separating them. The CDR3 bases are TGTGCCAGCAGTGAGGTCGGGGGCGAGCAGTACTTC. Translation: CASSEVGGEQYF. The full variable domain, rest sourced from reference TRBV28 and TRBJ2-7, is DVKVTQSSRYLVKRTGEKVFLECVQDMDHENMFWYRQDPGLGLRLIYFSYDVKMKEKGDIPEGYSVSREKKERFSLILESASTNQTSMYLCASSEVGGEQYFGPGTRLTVT.

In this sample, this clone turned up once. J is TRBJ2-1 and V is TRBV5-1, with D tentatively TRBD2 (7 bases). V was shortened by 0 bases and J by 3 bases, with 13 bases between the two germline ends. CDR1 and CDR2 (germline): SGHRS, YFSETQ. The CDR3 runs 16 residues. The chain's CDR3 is CASSLGAGAYYNEQFF. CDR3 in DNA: TGCGCCAGCAGCTTGGGTGCGGGGGCCTACTACAATGAGCAGTTCTTC.

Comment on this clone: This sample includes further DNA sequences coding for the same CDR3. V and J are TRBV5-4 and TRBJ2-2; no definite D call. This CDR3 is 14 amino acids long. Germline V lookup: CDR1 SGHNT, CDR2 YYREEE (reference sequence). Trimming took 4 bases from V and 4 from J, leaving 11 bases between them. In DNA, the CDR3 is TGTGCCAGCAGCATCGGATCAGGCACCGGGGAGCTGTTTTTT. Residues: CASSIGSGTGELFF.